This TCR beta chain was captured in a study of T cells in Graves' hyperthyroidism and ophthalmopathy. Amplification yielded TCR beta CDR3 regions, with RNA transcripts as the source. TCR CDR3 underwent first-round RT-PCR with the HTBI primer set. TCRdb independently ran MiXCR on the multiplex PCR reads; one entry per CDR3 protein. Of some 580,000 distinct CDR3 sequences in the sample, more than 15% were seen once. This clonotype was recorded many times. Its antigen is as yet unknown. Broader study findings: Blood also held most thyroid clonotypes expanded beyond 0.001.

Active moderate-to-severe ophthalmopathy, Clinical Activity Score at least 3, NOSPECS at least 4, under 3 months' duration. Patients having uncontrolled infection, another autoimmune disease, pregnancy or lactation were not included. PBMCs stemmed from over 7.5 ml fresh peripheral blood. This receptor was identified in a woman in her forties with Graves' ophthalmopathy. The source material was blood.

As DNA, the CDR3 is TGTGCCAGCAGTGGGCCTAGCACAGATACGCAGTATTTT. This codes for CASSGPSTDTQYF. The chain carries TRBV2 and TRBJ2-3; no reliable D call. Germline V gives CDR1 SNHLY, CDR2 FYNNEI. This CDR3 has 13 amino acids. The V end lost 4 bases, the J end lost 0 bases, and 5 bases lay between the germline ends.